A selection of T cell receptor beta chains follows, all from one sample in a study of CD4 T cells in relation to SARS-CoV-2 and coronaviruses. The protocol was immunoSEQ multiplex PCR, while the TCRdb copy is restricted to in-frame clones and leaves out a portion. The repertoire consists of approximately 64,000 clones, with about 94% occurring once and the leading ten covering 0.14%. Specimen: naive CD4+ T cells from PBMCs. Source of these receptors: a human donor in good health. Both conserved end residues are part of each CDR3. Each record gives: clone size, J gene, D gene, V gene, CDR3 DNA, CDR3 protein. A D gene is named only where the DNA matches it firmly. Clone size is given for some rows only: seen once, a few or many times, or a class if the clone is expanded.

>-|TRBJ2-7|-|TRBV18
TGTGCCAGCTCAGATTACAGGGAGCGCGAGCAGTACTTC
CASSDYREREQYF
>-|TRBJ1-4|-|TRBV28
TGTGCCAGCAGCCTCAGCGAAAAATTGTTTTTT
CASSLSEKLFF
>-|TRBJ2-3|TRBD2|TRBV6-5
TGTGCCAGCAGAACGGGAGGGACAGATACGCAGTATTTT
CASRTGGTDTQYF
>-|TRBJ1-4|TRBD1|TRBV28
TGTGCCAGCAGACAGGGGAGGACTAATGAAAAACTGTTTTTT
CASRQGRTNEKLFF
>-|TRBJ2-5|TRBD1|TRBV3-1/TRBV3-2
TGTGCCAGCAGCCACCAGGGGGCTCGGCCCCAGTACTTC
CASSHQGARPQYF
>-|TRBJ2-7|-|TRBV9
TGTGCCAGCAGCCCCAGAGTGGGGACACCCGCCTACGAGCAGTACTTC
CASSPRVGTPAYEQYF
>-|TRBJ2-1|TRBD2|TRBV4-1
TGCGCCAGCAGCCAAGATGAGACTAGCGGGAGTTACAATGAGCAGTTCTTC
CASSQDETSGSYNEQFF
>-|TRBJ1-1|TRBD1|TRBV3-1/TRBV3-2
TGTGCCAGCACCCAAAACCGGGGACAGGGAACTGAAGCTTTCTTT
CASTQNRGQGTEAFF
>-|TRBJ2-5|-|TRBV4-2
TGTGCCAGCAGCCAAGGTCGAGGGGCCCTTCCTGAGACCCAGTACTTC
CASSQGRGALPETQYF
>-|TRBJ2-1|TRBD1|TRBV7-3
TGTGCCAGCAGGTCGGGACAGGGGAATGAGCAGTTCTTC
CASRSGQGNEQFF
>once|TRBJ2-7|-|TRBV6-5
TGTGCCAGCAGCAGGACATATGACAGCTACGAGCAGTACTTC
CASSRTYDSYEQYF
>-|TRBJ2-3|-|TRBV5-5
TGTGCCAGCAGCTTGCGGGACTTATCCACAGATACGCAGTATTTT
CASSLRDLSTDTQYF
>once|TRBJ1-5|-|TRBV2
TGTGCCAGCAGTGAGTCGGGTCAGCCCCAGCATTTT
CASSESGQPQHF
>-|TRBJ2-1|TRBD2|TRBV10-3
TGTGCCATCACGGGGACTAGCGCCAGCTCCTACAATGAGCAGTTCTTC
CAITGTSASSYNEQFF
>-|TRBJ2-3|-|TRBV24-1
TGTGCCACCAGTGATTTGCGGGGGAGTAATACGCAGTATTTT
CATSDLRGSNTQYF
>-|TRBJ1-5|TRBD1|TRBV6-2/TRBV6-3
TGTGCCAGCAGTTGGGGACAGGGGGTTGTTAGCAATCAGCCCCAGCATTTT
CASSWGQGVVSNQPQHF
>-|TRBJ1-1|-|TRBV12-2
TGTGCAAGTCGCTTAGGGGACAGAGAAGCTTTCTTT
CASRLGDREAFF
>-|TRBJ2-5|-|TRBV6-6
TGTGCCAGCAGGCGGGACCAGGTACAAGAGACCCAGTACTTC
CASRRDQVQETQYF
>-|TRBJ2-7|-|TRBV27
TGTGCCAGCAGTTCGTGGGGACCGCGGGTCTACTACGAGCAGTACTTC
CASSSWGPRVYYEQYF
>-|TRBJ2-7|TRBD1|TRBV19
TGTGCCAGTAGTCCCTCGGACAGGGGGACAGAGCAGTACTTC
CASSPSDRGTEQYF
>-|TRBJ2-7|-|TRBV30
TGTGCCTGGAGCCCCGGTTCCCGAAGGAGGGAGCAGTACTTC
CAWSPGSRRREQYF
>-|TRBJ2-7|TRBD1|TRBV5-5
TGTGCCAGCACCCGCCGGGACAGGGGCCCCTACGAGCAGTACTTC
CASTRRDRGPYEQYF
>-|TRBJ2-3|-|TRBV12-3/TRBV12-4
TGTGCCAGTTCAAAGGCGCGGAATACGGAGTATTTT
CASSKARNTEYF
>-|TRBJ2-5|TRBD2|TRBV3-1/TRBV3-2
TGTGCCAGCAGCCACGGACTAGGGCAGGAGACCCAGTACTTC
CASSHGLGQETQYF
>-|TRBJ1-1|-|TRBV11-2
TGTGCCAGCAGCTTAGGGTTGAACACTGAAGCTTTCTTT
CASSLGLNTEAFF
>-|TRBJ2-2|-|TRBV24-1
TGTGCCACCAGTGATGACAGGAACACCGGGGAGCTGTTTTTT
CATSDDRNTGELFF
>-|TRBJ2-5|TRBD1|TRBV5-6
TGTGCCAGCAGCTTCCGGGACAGCCAAGAGACCCAGTACTTC
CASSFRDSQETQYF
>-|TRBJ2-6|-|TRBV4-1
TGCGCCAGCAGCCAAGCAACAGGCAGCTCTGGGGCCAACGTCCTGACTTTC
CASSQATGSSGANVLTF
>-|TRBJ2-6|-|TRBV27
TGTGCCAGCAGTTTAGAGGGCCCTGGGGCCAACGTCCTGACTTTC
CASSLEGPGANVLTF
>-|TRBJ1-2|-|TRBV11-2
TGTGCCAGCACCGCCTCCAGCTATGGCTACACCTTC
CASTASSYGYTF
>once|TRBJ1-1|-|TRBV18
TGTGCCAGCTCCGTTCAGGGAGGCACTGAAGCTTTCTTT
CASSVQGGTEAFF
>-|TRBJ1-1|-|TRBV7-2
TGTGCCAGCAGAAGGGGGTCACCAGTTACGGTCACTGAAGCTTTCTTT
CASRRGSPVTVTEAFF
>-|TRBJ2-7|-|TRBV5-6
TGTGCCAGCAGCTTGGTAGGGCTTGCAGGTTCCTCCTACGAGCAGTACTTC
CASSLVGLAGSSYEQYF
>-|TRBJ2-1|-|TRBV7-8
TGTGCCAGCAGCTTTCCCACCGGGCGACCCCGTTACAATGAGCAGTTCTTC
CASSFPTGRPRYNEQFF
>once|TRBJ2-7|TRBD1|TRBV6-6
TGTGCCAGCAGTACGGGGACAGGGGTCTCCTACGAGCAGTACTTC
CASSTGTGVSYEQYF
>-|TRBJ1-5|-|TRBV19
TGTGCCAGTAGCCCCCGAGCATCGAGCAATCAGCCCCAGCATTTT
CASSPRASSNQPQHF
>once|TRBJ2-3|TRBD2|TRBV10-1
TGCGCCAGCAGTACTAGCGGCATGAGCACAGATACGCAGTATTTT
CASSTSGMSTDTQYF
>-|TRBJ2-7|TRBD1|TRBV5-1
TGCGCCAGCAGCTCCAGGACAGGGGTAGGCGAGCAGTACTTC
CASSSRTGVGEQYF
>-|TRBJ1-6|-|TRBV7-9
TGTGCCAGCAGCTTAGAGAGGGTCGGGTCACCCCTCCACTTT
CASSLERVGSPLHF
>-|TRBJ1-5|-|TRBV19
TGTGCCAGTATAGGCGGGAGGGGAGGCAATCAGCCCCAGCATTTT
CASIGGRGGNQPQHF
>-|TRBJ1-1|-|TRBV5-1
TGCGCCAGCAGCTCCGGGACATCAATGAACACTGAAGCTTTCTTT
CASSSGTSMNTEAFF
>-|TRBJ2-7|TRBD2|TRBV11-2
TGTGCCAGCAGCTTAAGGACCCTAGGGACTAGCGGGAGTAGATACGAGCAGTACTTC
CASSLRTLGTSGSRYEQYF
>-|TRBJ2-5|-|TRBV14
TGTGCCAGCAGCCAAGCCCTCGCGGCTCCCCCAGAGACCCAGTACTTC
CASSQALAAPPETQYF
>once|TRBJ2-7|TRBD2|TRBV28
TGTGCCAGCAGTCCTAATCTAGCGGGACTCTACGAGCAGTACTTC
CASSPNLAGLYEQYF
>-|TRBJ2-5|TRBD2|TRBV5-4
TGTGCCAGCAGCTTGGGGGGGCCTAGCGGGAGTTTTATCCGAGAGACCCAGTACTTC
CASSLGGPSGSFIRETQYF